This passage covers 13 T cell receptor beta chains from one sample sequenced in a study of T cell repertoires in cytomegalovirus infection (dated by TCRdb to about 2019). The reads were generated on an Illumina HiSeq 1500. The public reads were reanalyzed by TCRdb: fastp trimming at Q25, MiXCR alignment, in-frame beta chains only. CDR3 protein duplicates are merged, each entry listing the most common genes and DNA. The sample table holds some 600,000 distinct CDR3 sequences, of which approximately 25% were seen once. The top ten clonotypes cover roughly 8% of the sample. Source material: CD8+ T cells from PBMCs. The receptors stem from a human donor in good health (CMV status not recorded). Some clones in this sample may be carry-over from other donors' samples.

This clonotype was observed a few times. The chain has TRBV7-6 and TRBJ1-2; TRBD1 might be the D (5 bases). Germline CDR1 is SGHVS and CDR2 is FNYEAQ. With 5 bases removed from V and 7 bases from J, the gap between germline ends came to 23 bases. CDR3 length: 16 residues. This CDR3 reads CASSHPSQQGAGGYTF. The DNA of the CDR3 is TGTGCCAGCAGCCACCCAAGCCAGCAAGGGGCCGGTGGCTACACCTTC.

The CDR3 spells CASSFTGGAEEDTQYF. CDR3 nucleotide sequence: TGTGCCAGCAGTTTTACAGGGGGCGCCGAGGAAGATACGCAGTATTTT. The V call is TRBV25-1, the J call TRBJ2-3, with 9 bases matching TRBD1. The CDR3 runs to 16 residues. Looked up from germline, CDR1 is MGHDK and CDR2 is SYGVNS. V lost 5 bases and J lost 5; bases outside the gene matches: 11.

V and J are TRBV7-6 and TRBJ2-1; no firm D call. V was trimmed by 6 bases and J by 5 bases, leaving 8 bases between them. CDR3 length equals 12 residues. Germline V gene lookup returns CDR1 SGHVS and CDR2 FNYEAQ. The CDR3 loop is CASSDLDNEQFF. CDR3 DNA: TGTGCCAGCAGTGACCTGGACAATGAGCAGTTCTTC. Using reference TRBV7-6 and TRBJ2-1 for the parts outside the CDR3, the full variable domain is GAGVSQSPRYKVTKRGQDVALRCDPISGHVSLYWYRQALGQGPEFLTYFNYEAQQDKSGLPNDRFSAERPEGSISTLTIQRTEQRDSAMYRCASSDLDNEQFFGPGTRLTVL.

There are many counts of this clonotype. This chain joins TRBV20-1 and TRBJ1-1; D call uncertain. The length of the CDR3 is 12 residues. CDR1 is DFQATT and CDR2 is SNEGSKA in the germline V gene (reference sequence). V dropped 4 bases and J dropped 4 bases, with 10 bases sitting between them. The CDR3 region has the DNA TGCAGTGCTACCAGGTCGGGCACTGAAGCTTTCTTT. This translates into CSATRSGTEAFF.

On this clonotype itself: A read error may explain this, as a much larger clone is one base away. The chain links TRBV7-8 to TRBJ2-1; D possibly corresponds to TRBD2 (7 bases). This CDR3 has 15 amino acids. Germline lookup yields CDR1 SGHVS and CDR2 FQNEAQ. CDR3 nucleotide sequence: TGTGCCAGCAGCTTAGCGGGGGGGCGGTTCAATGAGCAGTTGTTC. Translating it yields CASSLAGGRFNEQLF.

The chain links TRBV4-2 to TRBJ1-1; a possible D gene is TRBD1 (5 bases). Germline CDR1 is LGHNA and CDR2 is YNFKEQ. The germline V and J ends were trimmed by 0 bases and 3 bases, with 11 bases remaining between them. The length of the CDR3 is 15 residues. The CDR3 bases are TGTGCCAGCAGCCAAGAATATTGGGGGGACACTGAAGCTTTCTTT. Its protein is CASSQEYWGDTEAFF.

As for this clonotype: The junction shows a germline mismatch at one end, possibly a read error. The rearrangement joins TRBV14 to TRBJ2-1; D unresolved. The germline V gene encodes CDR1 SGHDN and CDR2 FVKESK. There are 14 residues in the CDR3. CDR3 in amino acids: CVSNNVASYNEQFF. Written as DNA, the CDR3 is TGTGTCAGCAACAATGTGGCCTCCTACAATGAGCAGTTCTTC.

This clonotype was observed a handful of times. DNA for the CDR3: TGTGCCAGCAGTTTCCTCTTGACTAGCGGGGTGGAAGAGACCCAGTACTTC. It is translated as CASSFLLTSGVEETQYF. The chain combines TRBV12-3 or TRBV12-4 with TRBJ2-5; 11 bases match TRBD2. The CDR3 has 17 amino acids. J gave up 3 bases and V 3 bases, and 9 bases lay outside the gene matches.

The chain has TRBV20-1 and TRBJ1-1; TRBD1 might be the D (6 bases). The CDR3 covers 15 residues. Germline V lookup: CDR1 DFQATT, CDR2 SNEGSKA (reference sequence). Deletions cut 5 bases from V and 1 base from J, with 17 bases between. CDR3 amino acids: CSAGQLGRGNTEAFF. Written as DNA, the CDR3 is TGCAGTGCTGGACAACTTGGCAGGGGGAACACTGAAGCTTTCTTT.

This clonotype was picked up many times. The chain combines TRBV7-2 with TRBJ2-1, with TRBD2 identical over 14 bases. Germline V CDR1 and CDR2: SGHTA, FQGNSA. The CDR3 covers 16 residues. V lost 5 bases to trimming and J lost 7 bases; unmatched junction nucleotides: 7. Written as DNA, the CDR3 is TGTGCCAGCAGCGCCAGACTAGCGGGGGGGAGTAATGAGCAGTTCTTC. This gives the protein CASSARLAGGSNEQFF.

This clonotype came up many times. CDR3 sequence reads: CASGQGETNYGYTF. CDR3 nucleotide sequence: TGTGCCAGCGGCCAGGGGGAGACTAACTATGGCTACACCTTC. This chain links TRBV7-8 with TRBJ1-2; 7 bases line up with TRBD1. Germline-derived CDR1 and CDR2 are SGHVS and FQNEAQ. This CDR3 region has 14 residues. The ends lost 8 bases at V and 0 bases at J; junction bases unmatched: 6.

This clonotype appeared many times. The rearrangement joins TRBV28 to TRBJ2-2; TRBD1 aligns across 10 bases. The CDR3 totals 16 residues. The V segment lost 2 bases and the J segment 4 bases; nucleotides outside the gene matches: 4. Per the germline V gene, CDR1 is MDHEN and CDR2 is SYDVKM. CDR3 in DNA: TGTGCCAGCAGTTTAAGACAGGGGGCGCGCACCGGGGAGCTGTTTTTT. Translating gives CASSLRQGARTGELFF.

This chain links TRBV29-1 with TRBJ1-3; the D is unclear. CDR1 is SQVTM and CDR2 is ANQGSEA in the germline V gene. The V end lost 2 bases, the J end lost 0 bases, and 8 bases lay between the germline ends. The CDR3 is 14 residues long. The CDR3 spells CSVEKVGSGNTIYF. The CDR3 region has the DNA TGCAGCGTTGAAAAAGTTGGCTCTGGAAACACCATATATTTT.